The 29 T cell receptor beta chains given below trace back to one sample, sequenced in a study of control samples from healthy donors and cancer patients. Clones were read by immunoSEQ multiplex PCR, and TCRdb kept only the in-frame ones, dropping some. The table has some 150,000 clones, 85% to 95% seen once. Sample: blood. The receptors stem from a man aged 35-49 years in good health.

The rearrangement links TRBV19 to TRBJ1-5, with D possibly TRBD1 on 5 matching bases. V was shortened by 6 bases and J by 0 bases, with 12 bases between the two germline ends. Germline V gene lookup returns CDR1 LNHDA and CDR2 SQIVND (reference sequence). The CDR3 runs to 15 residues. The CDR3 coding sequence is TGTGCCAGTAGACCCCGACAGTATAGCAATCAGCCCCAGCATTTT. Encoded protein: CASRPRQYSNQPQHF.

V gene TRBV28 combines with J gene TRBJ1-5; 8 nucleotides line up with TRBD1. This CDR3 is built from 14 residues. In germline, CDR1 is MDHEN, CDR2 SYDVKM. Losses at the gene ends were 3 bases for V and 5 bases for J; bases not matched to a gene: 3. The CDR3 DNA follows: TGTGCCAGCAGTTTGGCAGGGGGCTATCAGCCCCAGCATTTT. This encodes CASSLAGGYQPQHF.

The J gene is TRBJ2-1, the V gene TRBV27, with 9 bases fitting TRBD2. Trimming cost V 6 bases and J 9 bases; bases outside gene matches: 12. This CDR3 spans 15 amino acids. Germline CDR1 and CDR2: MNHEY and SMNVEV (reference sequence). CDR3: CASSTGTSLMGEQFF. DNA of the CDR3: TGTGCCAGCAGCACCGGGACTAGCCTAATGGGTGAGCAGTTCTTC.

Remarks on this clone: The junction does not match germline at one end; this may be a read error. The gene calls are TRBV18 and TRBJ1-3; D remains unclear. CDR3 length: 12 amino acids. Germline-derived CDR1 and CDR2 are KGHSH and LQKENI. The CDR3 protein is CASSLPGNTIYF. The CDR3 DNA sequence: TGTGCCAGTTCACTTCCGGGAAACACCATATATTTT.

The rearrangement links TRBV29-1 to TRBJ1-5; unclear D gene. Germline V gene lookup returns CDR1 SQVTM and CDR2 ANQGSEA. V was clipped by 4 bases and J by 6 bases, with 10 bases between them. The CDR3 covers 12 residues. The CDR3 protein is CSVGSGSQPQHF. In DNA, the CDR3 is TGCAGCGTTGGCAGCGGCTCTCAGCCCCAGCATTTT.

This CDR3 is CASSLDPSTGPYNEQFF. The CDR3 DNA reads TGTGCCAGCAGCTTAGATCCATCGACAGGGCCCTACAATGAGCAGTTCTTC. V is TRBV11-2 and J is TRBJ2-1; 7 bases are a match to TRBD1. V lost 0 bases, J lost 2 bases, and 7 bases stayed unmatched. The length of the CDR3 is 17 residues. Germline CDR1 and CDR2: SGHAT and FQNNGV.

The chain is built from TRBV6-2 or TRBV6-3 and TRBJ2-7; 8 bases are a match to TRBD1. The CDR3 consists of 19 residues. From germline, CDR1 is MNHEY and CDR2 SVGEGT. V lost 3 bases and J lost 3; bases outside the gene matches: 19. The chain's CDR3 is CASSYLRGQDLRPYYEQYF. DNA of the CDR3: TGTGCCAGCAGTTATTTACGGGGACAGGACCTCCGACCCTACTACGAGCAGTACTTC.

The table lists this clone with a count of one. The chain links TRBV10-3 to TRBJ2-1; TRBD2 matches at 11 bases. The V and J ends lost 2 bases and 6 bases, in that order; junction bases with no gene match: 12. The CDR3 spans 18 residues. Germline V CDR1 and CDR2: ENHRY, SYGVKD. The CDR3 DNA follows: TGTGCCATCAGTGAGGCCCCACTAGCGGGGGTTACGATCAATGAGCAGTTCTTC. It translates to CAISEAPLAGVTINEQFF.

This chain connects TRBV9 to TRBJ2-1, with D possibly being TRBD1 (6 bases). Germline lookup yields CDR1 SGDLS and CDR2 YYNGEE. This CDR3 comprises 16 residues. V was trimmed by 4 bases and J by 0 bases, leaving 14 bases between them. The chain's CDR3 is CASSPGTFSSYNEQFF. CDR3 DNA sequence: TGTGCCAGCAGCCCAGGGACATTTAGCTCCTACAATGAGCAGTTCTTC. The entire variable domain, with the rest obtained from reference TRBV9 and TRBJ2-1, is as follows: DSGVTQTPKHLITATGQRVTLRCSPRSGDLSVYWYQQSLDQGLQFLIQYYNGEERAKGNILERFSAQQFPDLHSELNLSSLELGDSALYFCASSPGTFSSYNEQFFGPGTRLTVL.

This clone occurred once. This chain connects TRBV7-9 to TRBJ1-2, with 7 bases that match TRBD1. The J segment lost 2 bases and the V segment lost 2 bases, leaving 11 bases of the junction unmatched. CDR1 and CDR2 from the germline V gene are SEHNR and FQNEAQ (reference sequence). This CDR3 is built from 17 residues. The CDR3 nucleotides read TGTGCCAGCAGCTTATCATCCGGGACAGACTTAAACTATGGCTACACCTTC. Protein sequence: CASSLSSGTDLNYGYTF.

J is TRBJ1-1 and V is TRBV6-5; no definite D call. V lost 3 bases and J 4 bases, leaving 6 bases between the germline ends. Germline lookup yields CDR1 MNHEY and CDR2 SVGAGI. CDR3 length: 12 residues. Here the CDR3 DNA reads TGTGCCAGCAGTTATGGACCCACTGAAGCTTTCTTT. The encoded protein is CASSYGPTEAFF.

The DNA for the CDR3 is TGTGCCAGCAGTCGACAGGGGGCGAGGGACAACTACACCTTC. Translation: CASSRQGARDNYTF. The rearrangement uses TRBV28 and TRBJ1-2; 10 nucleotides agree with TRBD1. CDR1 is MDHEN and CDR2 is SYDVKM in the germline V gene. The CDR3 covers 14 residues. V dropped 5 bases and J dropped 10; count of bases not matched to a gene: 10.

The chain carries TRBV13 and TRBJ2-7, with 7 nucleotides matching TRBD1. CDR1 is PRHDT and CDR2 is FYEKMQ in the germline V gene (reference sequence). V gave up 4 bases and J gave up 6 bases; unmatched junction bases: 9. CDR3 length: 14 amino acids. The CDR3 region is CASSSRQGRGEQYF. The CDR3 nucleotides read TGTGCCAGCAGCTCCAGACAGGGACGGGGCGAGCAGTACTTC.

The chain joins TRBV12-3 or TRBV12-4 to TRBJ1-2; D remains unclear. V was pared by 3 bases and J by 7 bases, with 3 bases between. CDR3 length: 10 amino acids. The DNA for the CDR3 is TGTGCCAGCAGTTTCGGTGGCTACACCTTC. Amino acid sequence: CASSFGGYTF.

This rearrangement joins TRBV5-6 to TRBJ2-5; D not certain. With 4 bases removed from V and 0 bases from J, the gap between germline ends came to 10 bases. CDR1 and CDR2 (germline): SGHDT, YYEEEE. CDR3 size: 14 residues. As DNA, the CDR3 is TGTGCCAGCAGCCCCCTTGGATACCAAGAGACCCAGTACTTC. As protein: CASSPLGYQETQYF. The complete variable domain, with remaining parts taken from reference TRBV5-6 and TRBJ2-5, reads DAGVTQSPTHLIKTRGQQVTLRCSPKSGHDTVSWYQQALGQGPQFIFQYYEEEERQRGNFPDRFSGHQFPNYSSELNVNALLLGDSALYLCASSPLGYQETQYFGPGTRLLVL.

V is TRBV11-2 and J is TRBJ2-7; tentative D call: TRBD1 (5 bases). V lost 0 bases and J lost 0, with 9 bases in between. The CDR3 sequence is 15 residues long. The germline gives CDR1 SGHAT, CDR2 FQNNGV. The CDR3 coding sequence is TGTGCCAGCAGCTTAGAGTCAGGGTACTCCTACGAGCAGTACTTC. Translated, it gives CASSLESGYSYEQYF. The whole variable domain, remainder taken from reference TRBV11-2 and TRBJ2-7, is EAGVAQSPRYKIIEKRQSVAFWCNPISGHATLYWYQQILGQGPKLLIQFQNNGVVDDSQLPKDRFSAERLKGVDSTLKIQPAKLEDSAVYLCASSLESGYSYEQYFGPGTRLTVT.

The chain links TRBV5-5 to TRBJ1-2; maybe TRBD1 (6 bases). Germline values: CDR1 SGHKS, CDR2 YYEKEE (reference sequence). The CDR3 spans 16 residues. The V gene lost 4 bases and the J gene lost 4 bases, with 20 bases spanning the gap. The CDR3 DNA follows: TGTGCCAGCAGCACGGACAGCCTAGACCGATCCTATGGCTACACCTTC. This codes for CASSTDSLDRSYGYTF. The entire variable domain, with the rest obtained from reference TRBV5-5 and TRBJ1-2, is as follows: DAGVTQSPTHLIKTRGQQVTLRCSPISGHKSVSWYQQVLGQGPQFIFQYYEKEERGRGNFPDRFSARQFPNYSSELNVNALLLGDSALYLCASSTDSLDRSYGYTFGSGTRLTVV.

The chain uses TRBV30 and TRBJ1-5, with 7 positions matching TRBD1. Looked up from germline, CDR1 is GTSNPN and CDR2 is SVGIG (reference sequence). With 5 bases clipped from V and 2 bases from J, the junction kept 0 bases outside the gene matches. This CDR3 is built from 12 residues. The CDR3 region has the DNA TGTGCCTGGGACAGGGGCAATCAGCCCCAGCATTTT. This encodes CAWDRGNQPQHF.

The gene calls are TRBV6-2 or TRBV6-3 and TRBJ2-3, with a tentative D call TRBD2 (6 bases). The germline V and J ends were trimmed by 2 bases and 0 bases, with 12 bases remaining between them. The CDR3 has 16 amino acids. Germline V gives CDR1 MNHEY, CDR2 SVGEGT. The CDR3 reads CASSYLAGSSTDTQYF. DNA of the CDR3: TGTGCCAGCAGTTACCTTGCGGGGAGCAGCACAGATACGCAGTATTTT.

The V and J genes are TRBV6-5 and TRBJ1-1; 8 nucleotides match TRBD1. V dropped 5 bases and J dropped 3; count of bases not matched to a gene: 5. CDR3 length equals 14 residues. The germline V gene encodes CDR1 MNHEY and CDR2 SVGAGI. The CDR3 sequence is CASSPGGKYTEAFF. CDR3 nucleotides: TGTGCCAGCAGTCCAGGGGGCAAGTACACTGAAGCTTTCTTT.

The J gene is TRBJ1-1, the V gene TRBV28; no firm D call. The CDR3 has 14 amino acids. Trimming removed 4 bases at V and 6 bases at J, with 15 bases between. Germline CDR1 reads MDHEN; CDR2 reads SYDVKM. The CDR3: CASSSAGRRPEAFF. The CDR3 nucleotides read TGTGCCAGCAGTTCAGCGGGAAGACGGCCTGAAGCTTTCTTT.

The chain has TRBV27 and TRBJ2-7, with 9 bases lining up with TRBD2. Germline CDR1 and CDR2: MNHEY and SMNVEV (reference sequence). V lost 7 bases and J lost 6; bases outside the gene matches: 4. The CDR3 consists of 12 residues. The CDR3 DNA follows: TGTGCCAGCACTAGCGGGGCGGGCGAGCAGTACTTC. Translation: CASTSGAGEQYF.

The genes are TRBV2 and TRBJ1-1, with D unresolved. This CDR3 is 15 amino acids long. V was clipped by 0 bases and J by 5 bases, with 13 bases between them. From germline, CDR1 is SNHLY and CDR2 FYNNEI. CDR3 nucleotides: TGTGCCAGCAGTGAAGCGGTAGGGTTGAGGACTGAAGCTTTCTTT. Amino acids: CASSEAVGLRTEAFF.

The chain recombines TRBV11-2 with TRBJ1-1; D remains unclear. Germline V gene data show CDR1 as SGHAT and CDR2 as FQNNGV. CDR3 size: 15 residues. V was clipped by 1 base and J by 2 bases, with 11 bases between them. The CDR3: CASSLGETPNTEAFF. The CDR3 DNA reads TGTGCCAGCAGCTTAGGAGAGACACCCAACACTGAAGCTTTCTTT.

This clone was seen more than once but under ten times. The CDR3 DNA follows: TGTGCCAGCAGTGAAGGGGACACAGATACGCAGTATTTT. It specifies CASSEGDTDTQYF. V usage is TRBV6-4 and J usage is TRBJ2-3, with D tentatively TRBD1 (5 bases). CDR3 length: 13 amino acids. From germline, CDR1 is MRHNA and CDR2 SNTAGT. Trimming took off 3 bases at V and 2 bases at J, with 6 bases between the two ends.

The chain has TRBV15 and TRBJ1-2, with D uncertain. Germline V gene lookup returns CDR1 LNHNV and CDR2 YYDKDF (reference sequence). The CDR3 spans 14 residues. V dropped 1 base and J dropped 4 bases, with 10 bases sitting between them. The CDR3 loop is CATSRVGSLYGYTF. CDR3 bases: TGTGCCACCAGCAGAGTAGGGTCTCTCTATGGCTACACCTTC.

This chain joins TRBV9 and TRBJ2-6; 9 bases are shared with TRBD1. Trimming at V came to 3 bases and at J to 0 bases, leaving 13 bases not matched to a gene. From germline, CDR1 is SGDLS and CDR2 YYNGEE. The CDR3 is 20 residues long. The CDR3 region is CASSALPGTGLLSGANVLTF. CDR3 sequence (DNA): TGTGCCAGCAGCGCCCTTCCCGGGACAGGGCTTCTCTCTGGGGCCAACGTCCTGACTTTC.

The rearrangement links TRBV30 to TRBJ2-7; the D gene is possibly TRBD2 (7 bases). Germline-derived CDR1 and CDR2 are GTSNPN and SVGIG (reference sequence). V dropped 3 bases and J dropped 5 bases, with 23 bases sitting between them. The CDR3 consists of 16 residues. The CDR3 DNA is TGTGCCTGGAGCCCCTTCCGGGGGGCATATCAAAACGAGCAGTACTTC. The encoded protein is CAWSPFRGAYQNEQYF.

The chain couples TRBV6-5 to TRBJ2-1, with D possibly being TRBD1 or TRBD2 (5 bases each). CDR3 size: 14 residues. CDR1 is MNHEY and CDR2 is SVGAGI in the germline V gene. V lost 4 bases and J lost 6, with 13 bases in between. The CDR3 loop is CASSFHQGPNEQFF. The CDR3 bases are TGTGCCAGCAGTTTCCACCAGGGACCCAATGAGCAGTTCTTC.